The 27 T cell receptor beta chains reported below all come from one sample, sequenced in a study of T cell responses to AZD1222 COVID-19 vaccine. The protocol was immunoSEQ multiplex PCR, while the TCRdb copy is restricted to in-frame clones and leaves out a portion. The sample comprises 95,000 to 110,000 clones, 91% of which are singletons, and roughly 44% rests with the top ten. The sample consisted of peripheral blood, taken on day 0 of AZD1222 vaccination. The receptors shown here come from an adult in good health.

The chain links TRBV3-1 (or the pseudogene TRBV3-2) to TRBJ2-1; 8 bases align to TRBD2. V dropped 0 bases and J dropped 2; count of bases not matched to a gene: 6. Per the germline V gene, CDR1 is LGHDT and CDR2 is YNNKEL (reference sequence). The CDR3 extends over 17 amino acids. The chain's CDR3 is CASSQDGLARTYNEQFF. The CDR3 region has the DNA TGTGCCAGCAGCCAAGACGGACTAGCCAGGACCTACAATGAGCAGTTCTTC.

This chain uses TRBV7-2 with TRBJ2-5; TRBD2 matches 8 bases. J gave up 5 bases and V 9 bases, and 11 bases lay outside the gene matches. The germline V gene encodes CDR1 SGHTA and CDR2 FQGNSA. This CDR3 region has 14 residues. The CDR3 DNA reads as TGTGCCAGTGGGGGGGCGGGAGGCAGTGAGACCCAGTACTTC. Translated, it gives CASGGAGGSETQYF.

The CDR3 is CASRAWGQATYEQYF. Here the CDR3 DNA reads TGTGCCAGCAGGGCGTGGGGACAGGCGACCTACGAGCAGTACTTC. This sequence joins TRBV6-5 and TRBJ2-7, with 8 bases fitting TRBD1. CDR3 length: 15 residues. Germline lookup yields CDR1 MNHEY and CDR2 SVGAGI. The junction had 9 bases not matched to a gene; V was cut back by 6 bases and J by 2 bases.

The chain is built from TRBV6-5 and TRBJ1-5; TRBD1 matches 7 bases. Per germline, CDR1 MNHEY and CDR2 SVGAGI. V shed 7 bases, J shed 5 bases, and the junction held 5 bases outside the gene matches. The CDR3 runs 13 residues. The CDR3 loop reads CASNTGVHQPQHF. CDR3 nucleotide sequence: TGTGCCAGCAATACAGGGGTCCATCAGCCCCAGCATTTT.

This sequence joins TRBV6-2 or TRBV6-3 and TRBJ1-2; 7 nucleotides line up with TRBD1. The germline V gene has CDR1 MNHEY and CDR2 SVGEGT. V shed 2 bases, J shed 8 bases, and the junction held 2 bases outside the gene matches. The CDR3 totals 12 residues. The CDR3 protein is CASSYVGQGYTF. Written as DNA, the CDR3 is TGTGCCAGCAGTTACGTGGGACAGGGCTACACCTTC.

The CDR3: CASSSGGAGNQPQHF. The DNA for the CDR3 is TGTGCCAGCAGCTCAGGGGGCGCCGGCAATCAGCCCCAGCATTTT. This chain joins TRBV28 and TRBJ1-5, with 8 bases that match TRBD1. J lost 2 bases, V lost 6 bases, and 6 bases had no gene match. This CDR3 is built from 15 residues. Germline loops: CDR1 MDHEN, CDR2 SYDVKM. Drawing the rest from reference TRBV28 and TRBJ1-5, the complete variable domain is DVKVTQSSRYLVKRTGEKVFLECVQDMDHENMFWYRQDPGLGLRLIYFSYDVKMKEKGDIPEGYSVSREKKERFSLILESASTNQTSMYLCASSSGGAGNQPQHFGDGTRLSIL.

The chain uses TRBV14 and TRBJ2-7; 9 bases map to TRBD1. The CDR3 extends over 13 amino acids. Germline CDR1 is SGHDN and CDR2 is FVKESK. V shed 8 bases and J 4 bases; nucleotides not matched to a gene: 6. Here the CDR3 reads CASSRDRVYEQYF. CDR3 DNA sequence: TGTGCCAGCTCCCGGGACAGGGTGTACGAGCAGTACTTC.

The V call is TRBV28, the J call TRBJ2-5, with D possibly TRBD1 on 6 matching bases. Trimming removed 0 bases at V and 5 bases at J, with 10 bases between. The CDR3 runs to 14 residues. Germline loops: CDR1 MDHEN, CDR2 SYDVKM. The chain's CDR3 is CASSLWGAQETQYF. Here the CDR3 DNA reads TGTGCCAGCAGTTTATGGGGGGCACAGGAGACCCAGTACTTC.

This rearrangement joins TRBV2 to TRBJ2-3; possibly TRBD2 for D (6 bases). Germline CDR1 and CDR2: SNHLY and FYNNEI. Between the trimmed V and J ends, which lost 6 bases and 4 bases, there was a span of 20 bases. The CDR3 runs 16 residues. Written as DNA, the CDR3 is TGTGCCAGCAGGTGGGGGGACGGGCTTGGGTCAGATACGCAGTATTTT. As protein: CASRWGDGLGSDTQYF.

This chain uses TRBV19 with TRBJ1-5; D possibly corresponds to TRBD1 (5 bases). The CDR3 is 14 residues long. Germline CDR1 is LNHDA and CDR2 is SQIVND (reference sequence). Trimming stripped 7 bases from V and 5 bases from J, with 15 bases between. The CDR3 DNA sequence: TGTGCCAGTACCGCCCAGCCGGGGGATCAGCCCCAGCATTTT. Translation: CASTAQPGDQPQHF.

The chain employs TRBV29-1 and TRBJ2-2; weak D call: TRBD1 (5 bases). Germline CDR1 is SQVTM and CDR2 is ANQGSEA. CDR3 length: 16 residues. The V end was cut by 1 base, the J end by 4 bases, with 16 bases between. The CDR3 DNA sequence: TGCAGCGTTGAAGTTCGTAACAGGATACCCACCGGGGAGCTGTTTTTT. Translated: CSVEVRNRIPTGELFF.

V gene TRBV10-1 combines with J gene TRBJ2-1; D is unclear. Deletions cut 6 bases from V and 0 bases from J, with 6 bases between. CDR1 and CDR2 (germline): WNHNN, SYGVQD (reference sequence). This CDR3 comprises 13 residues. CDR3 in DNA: TGCGCCAGCAGCGGGTACTCCTACAATGAGCAGTTCTTC. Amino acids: CASSGYSYNEQFF.

The CDR3 DNA sequence: TGCGCCAGCAGCTTGAGGGCAGGGGGCGCAGGAGAGACCCAGTACTTC. Amino acid sequence: CASSLRAGGAGETQYF. The rearrangement links TRBV5-1 to TRBJ2-5; 8 bases fit TRBD1. The V gene end was trimmed by 1 base and the J gene end by 4 bases; junction bases not matched to a gene: 9. The germline V gene has CDR1 SGHRS and CDR2 YFSETQ. This CDR3 is built from 16 residues.

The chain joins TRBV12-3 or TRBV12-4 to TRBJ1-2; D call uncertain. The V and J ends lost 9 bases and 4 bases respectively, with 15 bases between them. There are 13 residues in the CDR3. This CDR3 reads CASTLRGTYGYTF. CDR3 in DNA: TGTGCCAGTACCCTGCGAGGCACCTATGGCTACACCTTC.

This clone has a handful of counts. CDR3 coding DNA: TGCGCCAGCAGCCATAGGGGACTAGCGGGAGGGCCGGATTGGGATGAGCAGTTCTTC. It codes for CASSHRGLAGGPDWDEQFF. The V gene is TRBV4-1, the J gene TRBJ2-1, with 16 bases matching TRBD2. The CDR3 consists of 19 residues. With V trimmed by 3 bases and J by 8 bases, 13 bases remained unmatched. CDR1 is MGHRA and CDR2 is YSYEKL in the germline V gene.

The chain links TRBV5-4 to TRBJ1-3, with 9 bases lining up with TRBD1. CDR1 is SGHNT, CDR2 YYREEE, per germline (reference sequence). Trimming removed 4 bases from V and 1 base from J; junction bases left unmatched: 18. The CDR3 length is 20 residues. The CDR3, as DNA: TGTGCCAGCAGCCTTCTCCCATCGTCGGGACAGGGAAAGTCTGGAAACACCATATATTTT. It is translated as CASSLLPSSGQGKSGNTIYF.

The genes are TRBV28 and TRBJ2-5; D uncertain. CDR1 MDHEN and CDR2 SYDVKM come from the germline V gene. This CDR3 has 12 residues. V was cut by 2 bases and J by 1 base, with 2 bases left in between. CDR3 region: CASSLTQETQYF. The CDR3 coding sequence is TGTGCCAGCAGTTTAACCCAAGAGACCCAGTACTTC.

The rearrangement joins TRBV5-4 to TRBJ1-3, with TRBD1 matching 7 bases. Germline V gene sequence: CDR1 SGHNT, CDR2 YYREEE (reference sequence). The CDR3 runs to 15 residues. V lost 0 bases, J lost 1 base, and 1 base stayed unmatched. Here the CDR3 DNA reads TGTGCCAGCAGCTTGGACAGGGGATCTGGAAACACCATATATTTT. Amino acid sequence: CASSLDRGSGNTIYF.

The CDR3 here is CASSLDRAGTGELFF. The CDR3 coding sequence is TGTGCCAGCAGCCTTGACAGAGCGGGCACCGGGGAGCTGTTTTTT. This sequence joins TRBV2 and TRBJ2-2, with D tentatively TRBD2 (6 bases). V was shortened by 6 bases and J by 4 bases, with 15 bases between the two germline ends. The CDR3 is made up of 15 amino acids. The germline gives CDR1 SNHLY, CDR2 FYNNEI.

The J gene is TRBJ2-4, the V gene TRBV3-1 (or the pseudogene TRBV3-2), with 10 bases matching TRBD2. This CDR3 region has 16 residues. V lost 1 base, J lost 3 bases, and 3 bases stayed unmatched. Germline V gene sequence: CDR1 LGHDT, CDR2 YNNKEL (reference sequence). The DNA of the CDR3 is TGTGCCAGCAGCCAAGGGGCTAGCGGGAGCAAAAACATTCAGTACTTC. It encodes CASSQGASGSKNIQYF.

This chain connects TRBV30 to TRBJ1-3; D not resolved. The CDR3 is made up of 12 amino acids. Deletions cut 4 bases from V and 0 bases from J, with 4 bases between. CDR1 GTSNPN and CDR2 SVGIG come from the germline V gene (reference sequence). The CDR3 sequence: CAWIASGNTIYF. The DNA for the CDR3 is TGTGCCTGGATTGCCTCTGGAAACACCATATATTTT. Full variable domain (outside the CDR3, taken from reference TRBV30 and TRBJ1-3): SQTIHQWPATLVQPVGSPLSLECTVEGTSNPNLYWYRQAAGRGLQLLFYSVGIGQISSEVPQNLSASRPQDRQFILSSKKLLLSDSGFYLCAWIASGNTIYFGEGSWLTVV.

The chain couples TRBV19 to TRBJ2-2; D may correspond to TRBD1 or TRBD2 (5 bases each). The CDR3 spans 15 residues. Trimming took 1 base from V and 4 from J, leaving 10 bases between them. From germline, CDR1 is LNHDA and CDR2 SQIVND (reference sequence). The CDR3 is CASSIGAGTTGELFF. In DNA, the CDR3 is TGTGCCAGTAGTATAGGGGCAGGGACCACCGGGGAGCTGTTTTTT.

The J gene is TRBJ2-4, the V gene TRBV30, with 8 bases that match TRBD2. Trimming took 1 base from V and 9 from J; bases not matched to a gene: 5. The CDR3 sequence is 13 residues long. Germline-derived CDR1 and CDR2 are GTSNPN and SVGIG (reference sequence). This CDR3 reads CAWSASGSGIQYF. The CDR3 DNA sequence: TGTGCCTGGAGTGCAAGCGGGAGCGGCATTCAGTACTTC.

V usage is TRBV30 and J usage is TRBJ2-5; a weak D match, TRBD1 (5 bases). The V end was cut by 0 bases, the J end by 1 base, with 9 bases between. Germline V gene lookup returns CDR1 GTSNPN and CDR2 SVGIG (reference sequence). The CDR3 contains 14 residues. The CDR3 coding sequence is TGTGCCTGGAGTGTGGGGCTTCCCCAAGAGACCCAGTACTTC. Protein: CAWSVGLPQETQYF.

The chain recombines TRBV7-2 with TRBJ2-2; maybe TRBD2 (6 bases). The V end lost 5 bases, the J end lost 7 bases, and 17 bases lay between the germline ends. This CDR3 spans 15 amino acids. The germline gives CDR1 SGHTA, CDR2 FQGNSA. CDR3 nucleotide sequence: TGTGCCAGCAGCCTATTAGCGGAGGCGAGCGGGGAGCTGTTTTTT. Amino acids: CASSLLAEASGELFF. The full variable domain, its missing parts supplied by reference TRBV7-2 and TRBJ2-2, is GAGVSQSPSNKVTEKGKDVELRCDPISGHTALYWYRQSLGQGLEFLIYFQGNSAPDKSGLPSDRFSAERTGGSVSTLTIQRTQQEDSAVYLCASSLLAEASGELFFGEGSRLTVL.

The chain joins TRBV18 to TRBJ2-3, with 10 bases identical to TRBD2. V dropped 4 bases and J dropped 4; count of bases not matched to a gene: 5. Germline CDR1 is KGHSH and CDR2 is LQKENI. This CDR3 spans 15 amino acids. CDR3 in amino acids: CASSQAGGSADTQYF. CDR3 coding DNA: TGTGCCAGCTCACAAGCGGGAGGGAGCGCAGATACGCAGTATTTT.

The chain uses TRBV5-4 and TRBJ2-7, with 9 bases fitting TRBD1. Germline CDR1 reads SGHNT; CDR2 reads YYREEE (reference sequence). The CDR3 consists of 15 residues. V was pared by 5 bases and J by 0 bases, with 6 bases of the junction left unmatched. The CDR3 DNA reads TGTGCCAGCAGTTATGCGGGACAGGGCTCCTACGAGCAGTACTTC. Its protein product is CASSYAGQGSYEQYF.